This paragraph covers one TCR beta chain sequence. The data are from a study of early T cells in non-severe SARS-CoV-2 infection. From the 5' RACE reads, TCRdb called clonotypes with MiXCR, one entry per CDR3 protein. The sample holds 53,000 or so distinct CDR3 sequences; roughly an eighth are singletons and the top ten take about 2.7%. The sequencing here drew on whole blood, taken at baseline. The clonotype originates from an adult who was a healthcare worker with PCR-confirmed SARS-CoV-2 infection or an uninfected control (not recorded which).

CDR3: CASSHQGMQEKLFF. The DNA of the CDR3 is TGTGCCAGCAGCCACCAGGGGATGCAAGAAAAACTGTTTTTT. V and J are TRBV3-1 and TRBJ1-4, with D possibly TRBD1 on 6 matching bases. The V gene's germline CDR1 is LGHDT and CDR2 YNNKEL (reference sequence). V was trimmed by 3 bases and J by 8 bases, leaving 13 bases between them. CDR3 length: 14 amino acids.